A single sample is the source of the 3 T cell receptor beta chains below, sequenced in a study of human T cells and chemical hapten exposure. TCRdb itself ran the RACE reads through MiXCR, one entry per CDR3 protein. In the table there are about 54,000 distinct CDR3 sequences, about 10% of which are singletons. The sample's time point: patch test 2, 6 weeks after DPC sensitization. Stated treatment: therapeutic diphenylcyclopropenone sensitization with weekly scalp DPC. This specimen consisted of whole blood, obtained in connection with sensitization to the hapten diphenylcyclopropenone (DPC). These receptors originate from a woman in her forties or fifties with alopecia areata. Some clones in this sample may be carry-over from other donors' samples.

This clonotype was counted at least ten times. The chain links TRBV6-1 to TRBJ1-4; D gene unclear. This CDR3 is 15 amino acids long. The V end lost 5 bases, the J end lost 8 bases, and 18 bases lay between the germline ends. CDR1 MNHNS and CDR2 SASEGT come from the germline V gene. CDR3 sequence (DNA): TGTGCCAGCAGTTCGGGCGGCGGGGAAACGGAAAAACTGTTTTTT. As protein: CASSSGGGETEKLFF.

The chain has TRBV6-6 and TRBJ2-7; D possibly corresponds to TRBD1 (7 bases). The CDR3 is 14 residues long. Per the germline V gene, CDR1 is MNHNY and CDR2 is SVGAGI (reference sequence). V lost 6 bases to trimming and J lost 4 bases, with 16 bases between them. The CDR3 spells CASSPQGGLYEQYF. The CDR3 DNA reads TGTGCCAGCAGCCCCCAGGGGGGACTGTACGAGCAGTACTTC.

This clonotype was seen at least ten times. V gene TRBV12-3 or TRBV12-4 combines with J gene TRBJ1-5, with 7 bases fitting TRBD1. Unmatched junction bases numbered 11, after V lost 6 bases and J lost 3 bases. There are 16 residues in the CDR3. This CDR3 reads CASSLSGGGHNQPQHF. In nucleotides, the CDR3 is TGTGCCAGCAGCCTCTCAGGGGGGGGACACAATCAGCCCCAGCATTTT.